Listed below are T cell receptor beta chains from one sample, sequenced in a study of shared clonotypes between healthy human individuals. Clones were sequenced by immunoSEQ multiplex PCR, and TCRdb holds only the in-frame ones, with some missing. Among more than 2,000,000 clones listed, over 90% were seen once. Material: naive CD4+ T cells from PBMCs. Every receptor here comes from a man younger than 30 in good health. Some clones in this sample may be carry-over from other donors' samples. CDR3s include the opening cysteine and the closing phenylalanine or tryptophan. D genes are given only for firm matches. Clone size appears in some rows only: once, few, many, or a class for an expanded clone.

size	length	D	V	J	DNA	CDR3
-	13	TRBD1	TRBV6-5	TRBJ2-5	TGTGCCAGCAGTTACAACCCAGGGGGGACCCAGTACTTC	CASSYNPGGTQYF
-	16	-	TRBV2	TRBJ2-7	TGTGCCAGCAGTGAAGTCGGCCAGGGGTTCTCCTACGAGCAGTACTTC	CASSEVGQGFSYEQYF
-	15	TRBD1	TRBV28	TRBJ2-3	TGTGCCAGCAGTTTTCCCGGGACAGGGTTAGATACGCAGTATTTT	CASSFPGTGLDTQYF
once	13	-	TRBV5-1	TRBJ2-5	TGCGCCAGCAGCTGGGGAGCGCAAGAGACCCAGTACTTC	CASSWGAQETQYF
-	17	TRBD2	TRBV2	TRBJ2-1	TGTGCCAGCAGTGGCCTAGGACTAGCGGGAACCTACAATGAGCAGTTCTTC	CASSGLGLAGTYNEQFF
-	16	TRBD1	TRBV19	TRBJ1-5	TGTGCCAGTAGTATGGACAGGGGTTGGGGCAATCAGCCCCAGCATTTT	CASSMDRGWGNQPQHF
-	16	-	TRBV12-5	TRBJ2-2	TGTGCTAGTGGTTCGTCGGACGGGGAGAACACCGGGGAGCTGTTTTTT	CASGSSDGENTGELFF
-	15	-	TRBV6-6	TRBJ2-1	TGTGCCAGCACCTTAATGGGCGGGGTCAGAAATGAGCAGTTCTTC	CASTLMGGVRNEQFF
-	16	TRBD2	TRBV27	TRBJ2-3	TGTGCCAGCAGATGGACTAGCGGGAGAAGCACAGATACGCAGTATTTT	CASRWTSGRSTDTQYF
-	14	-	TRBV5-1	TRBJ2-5	TGCGCCAGCAGCTTGGCAACTAGCCGGGAGACCCAGTACTTC	CASSLATSRETQYF
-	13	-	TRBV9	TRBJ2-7	TGTGCCAGCAGCGAGCAAAGGGGCGCCGAGCAGTACTTC	CASSEQRGAEQYF
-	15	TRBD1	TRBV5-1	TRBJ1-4	TGCGCCAGCAGCCTACAGGGGGCGGAGGTTGAAAAACTGTTTTTT	CASSLQGAEVEKLFF
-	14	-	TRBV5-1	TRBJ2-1	TGCGCCAGCAGCGACCGACAGGAGGTCAATGAGCAGTTCTTC	CASSDRQEVNEQFF
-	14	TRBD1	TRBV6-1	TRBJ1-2	TGTGCCAGCAGCAAGATCGACAGGGAGGGTGGCTACACCTTC	CASSKIDREGGYTF
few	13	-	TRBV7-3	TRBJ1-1	TGTGCCAGCAGCTTAACGGGAGAGACTGAAGCTTTCTTT	CASSLTGETEAFF
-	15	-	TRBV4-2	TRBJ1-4	TGTGCCAGCAGCCTCAATGACCGGAGGGATGAAAAACTGTTTTTT	CASSLNDRRDEKLFF